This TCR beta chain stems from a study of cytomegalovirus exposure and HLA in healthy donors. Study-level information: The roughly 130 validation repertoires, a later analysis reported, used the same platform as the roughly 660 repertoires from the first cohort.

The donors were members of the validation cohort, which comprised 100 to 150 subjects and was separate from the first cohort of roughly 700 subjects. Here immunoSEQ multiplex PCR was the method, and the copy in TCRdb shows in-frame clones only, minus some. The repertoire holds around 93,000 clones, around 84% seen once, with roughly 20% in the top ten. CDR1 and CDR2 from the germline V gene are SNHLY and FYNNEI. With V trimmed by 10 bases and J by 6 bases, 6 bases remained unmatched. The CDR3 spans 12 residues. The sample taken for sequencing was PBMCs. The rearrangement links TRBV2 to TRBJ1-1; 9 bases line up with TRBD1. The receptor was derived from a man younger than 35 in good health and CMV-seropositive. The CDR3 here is CATTGGGAEAFF. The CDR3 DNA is TGTGCCACCACAGGGGGCGGAGCTGAAGCTTTCTTT. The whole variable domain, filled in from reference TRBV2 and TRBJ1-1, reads EPEVTQTPSHQVTQMGQEVILRCVPISNHLYFYWYRQILGQKVEFLVSFYNNEISEKSEIFDDQFSVERPDGSNFTLKIRSTKLEDSAMYFCATTGGGAEAFFGQGTRLTVV.